This T cell receptor (beta chain) came from a study of blood T cell repertoires in COVID-19. Germline V gene data show CDR1 as SGHDT and CDR2 as YYEEEE. The CDR3 sequence is 14 residues long. Losses at the gene ends were 2 bases for V and 2 bases for J; bases not matched to a gene: 1. Original handling: Reference gene primer amplification gave estimated nucleated cell counts. Assay used: immunoSEQ multiplex PCR; TCRdb lists only in-frame clones, some missing. The DNA gave D and trimming, while V, J and clone size come from that table. Altogether 100,000 to 150,000 clones are present, more than 70% being singletons, with the ten largest covering approximately 1.4%.

The chain carries TRBV5-6 and TRBJ2-7, with TRBD1 identical over 10 bases. The origin of this receptor is a human donor in a cohort sampled during active COVID-19. The material sequenced was peripheral blood. CDR3 amino acids: CASSFGTGAYEQYF. CDR3 DNA: TGTGCCAGCAGCTTTGGGACAGGGGCCTACGAGCAGTACTTC.